This TCR beta chain was recovered during a study of blood T cell repertoires in COVID-19. Authors' data handling: Reference gene primer amplification gave nucleated cell count estimates. Clones were read by immunoSEQ multiplex PCR, and TCRdb kept only the in-frame ones, dropping some. Clonal size and the V and J genes are those of that table, whereas D and trimming came from the DNA. The top ten hold 2.2% of the sample, which has roughly 280,000 clones, 87% seen once. V shed 4 bases and J 2 bases; nucleotides not matched to a gene: 2. The germline CDR1 and CDR2 sequences are MNHEY and SMNVEV (reference sequence). The CDR3 length is 15 residues.

This chain joins TRBV27 and TRBJ2-1; TRBD1 agrees at 10 bases. The receptor's source is a woman between 45 and 65 years old who had recovered from COVID-19. Sequencing was performed on peripheral blood. In nucleotides, the CDR3 is TGTGCCAGCAGTTCAGGGACAGGGGCCTACAATGAGCAGTTCTTC. Its protein product is CASSSGTGAYNEQFF.